A single sample is the source of the 16 T cell receptor beta chains below, sequenced in a study of cytomegalovirus exposure and HLA in healthy donors. The PCR was carried out with 60 Vbeta primers and 13 Jbeta primers. Here immunoSEQ multiplex PCR was the method, and the copy in TCRdb shows in-frame clones only, minus some. The profile covers 90,000 to 150,000 clones, with around 77% appearing a single time and roughly 3.7% taken by the ten largest. The material sequenced was PBMCs. The receptors stem from a human donor in good health.

J is TRBJ1-1 and V is TRBV4-1, with D unresolved. The CDR3 sequence is 15 residues long. The ends were cut back, 1 base at V and 1 base at J, with 10 bases in the middle. Germline V lookup: CDR1 MGHRA, CDR2 YSYEKL. This chain's CDR3 is CASSQARSGNTEAFF. CDR3 DNA sequence: TGCGCCAGCAGCCAAGCTCGTAGTGGGAACACTGAAGCTTTCTTT.

This rearrangement joins TRBV7-6 to TRBJ2-7, with 10 bases lining up with TRBD1. This CDR3 has 14 amino acids. Trimming at V came to 5 bases and at J to 7 bases, leaving 8 bases not matched to a gene. Germline CDR1 SGHVS, CDR2 FNYEAQ. CDR3 DNA: TGTGCCAGCAGCCCCGGGACAGGGGAACTTGAGCAGTACTTC. Protein sequence: CASSPGTGELEQYF.

The V call is TRBV10-3, the J call TRBJ2-2; the D is unclear. Per germline, CDR1 ENHRY and CDR2 SYGVKD. The CDR3 spans 12 residues. Trimming stripped 3 bases from V and 7 bases from J, with 6 bases between. Here the CDR3 reads CAISDFVGELFF. CDR3 DNA: TGTGCCATCAGTGACTTTGTCGGGGAGCTGTTTTTT.

The V call is TRBV4-1, the J call TRBJ2-1; tentative D call: TRBD2 (6 bases). This CDR3 has 17 amino acids. Germline V gene lookup returns CDR1 MGHRA and CDR2 YSYEKL. The V end lost 4 bases, the J end lost 1 base, and 17 bases lay between the germline ends. This chain's CDR3 is CASSRGDGRRSYNEQFF. The CDR3 DNA follows: TGCGCCAGCAGCCGGGGGGATGGACGGCGGTCCTACAATGAGCAGTTCTTC.

The chain couples TRBV5-1 to TRBJ1-2; TRBD1 agrees at 7 bases. J lost 4 bases, V lost 0 bases, and 3 bases had no gene match. The CDR3 covers 14 residues. CDR1 is SGHRS and CDR2 is YFSETQ in the germline V gene. The CDR3 sequence is CASSLGQGFYGYTF. DNA of the CDR3: TGCGCCAGCAGCTTGGGACAGGGATTCTATGGCTACACCTTC.

V gene TRBV4-1 combines with J gene TRBJ2-3; 13 positions match TRBD2. The V segment lost 0 bases and the J segment 5 bases; nucleotides outside the gene matches: 2. Germline V gives CDR1 MGHRA, CDR2 YSYEKL. The CDR3 runs 16 residues. The CDR3 reads CASSQDRLAGGDTQYF. CDR3 in DNA: TGCGCCAGCAGCCAAGATCGACTAGCGGGGGGAGATACGCAGTATTTT.

This clone was counted a single time. Here the CDR3 DNA reads TGTGCCAGCAGCTTAGCGCCCCTAGCGGGAGCAGGTGCCGGGGAGCTGTTTTTT. Protein sequence: CASSLAPLAGAGAGELFF. The chain joins TRBV11-3 to TRBJ2-2; 10 bases match TRBD2. The CDR3 length is 18 residues. Germline V CDR1 and CDR2: SGHNT, YENEEA. V lost 1 base and J lost 6; bases outside the gene matches: 11.

The CDR3 DNA reads TGTGCCAGCAGCTTAGGGCTAGCGGCGAGGGCTCCCGGGGAGCTGTTTTTT. The encoded protein is CASSLGLAARAPGELFF. The chain has TRBV11-2 and TRBJ2-2, with 7 nucleotides matching TRBD2. CDR1 is SGHAT and CDR2 is FQNNGV in the germline V gene. The CDR3 runs 17 residues. The trim removed 1 base at V and 6 bases at J, leaving 11 bases unmatched. The full variable domain, completed using reference TRBV11-2 and TRBJ2-2, is EAGVAQSPRYKIIEKRQSVAFWCNPISGHATLYWYQQILGQGPKLLIQFQNNGVVDDSQLPKDRFSAERLKGVDSTLKIQPAKLEDSAVYLCASSLGLAARAPGELFFGEGSRLTVL.

The chain employs TRBV6-5 and TRBJ2-2; D call uncertain. With 2 bases removed from V and 4 bases from J, the gap between germline ends came to 5 bases. The CDR3 loop spans 13 amino acids. Germline values: CDR1 MNHEY, CDR2 SVGAGI. The CDR3 region is CASSYDSTGELFF. The CDR3 DNA reads as TGTGCCAGCAGTTACGACTCCACCGGGGAGCTGTTTTTT.

This clone has only one observation. The chain links TRBV13 to TRBJ2-1; tentatively, D is TRBD1 (7 bases). The CDR3 has 17 residues. In germline, CDR1 is PRHDT, CDR2 FYEKMQ (reference sequence). V shed 1 base and J shed 2 bases, with 15 bases lying between them. CDR3 DNA sequence: TGTGCCAGCAGCTTAGTTTTCAGGGGGGCCACCTACAATGAGCAGTTCTTC. Translating it yields CASSLVFRGATYNEQFF.

This chain uses TRBV7-2 with TRBJ1-5; 9 bases map to TRBD1. Losses at the gene ends were 5 bases for V and 6 bases for J; bases not matched to a gene: 8. The germline V gene encodes CDR1 SGHTA and CDR2 FQGNSA. CDR3 length: 15 residues. CDR3 sequence reads: CASSPTGTGRQPQHF. The CDR3 coding sequence is TGTGCCAGCAGCCCCACCGGGACAGGGCGTCAGCCCCAGCATTTT.

This chain uses TRBV25-1 with TRBJ2-5; D is unresolved. CDR1 is MGHDK and CDR2 is SYGVNS in the germline V gene. V was shortened by 4 bases and J by 5 bases, with 8 bases between the two germline ends. The CDR3 is 12 residues long. The CDR3 loop reads CASSALSETQYF. CDR3 nucleotide sequence: TGTGCCAGCAGTGCTCTTTCGGAGACCCAGTACTTC.

This sequence joins TRBV7-2 and TRBJ2-7; TRBD1 aligns across 8 bases. Germline V lookup: CDR1 SGHTA, CDR2 FQGNSA. This CDR3 spans 15 amino acids. The trim removed 5 bases at V and 0 bases at J, leaving 6 bases unmatched. The CDR3 loop reads CASSDDRGPSYEQYF. The DNA for the CDR3 is TGTGCCAGCAGCGATGACAGGGGTCCCTCCTACGAGCAGTACTTC.

The CDR3 protein is CASSQLGGDRFTNQPQHF. The CDR3 bases are TGCGCCAGCAGCCAGCTTGGGGGGGACAGGTTCACTAATCAGCCCCAGCATTTT. The genes are TRBV5-1 and TRBJ1-5; TRBD1 agrees at 8 bases. The CDR3 extends over 18 amino acids. Germline loops: CDR1 SGHRS, CDR2 YFSETQ. V shed 4 bases, J shed 4 bases, and the junction held 16 bases outside the gene matches.

The V and J genes are TRBV27 and TRBJ2-2; weak D call: TRBD2 (5 bases). Per the germline V gene, CDR1 is MNHEY and CDR2 is SMNVEV (reference sequence). The V end was cut by 7 bases, the J end by 6 bases, with 18 bases between. The CDR3 runs 15 residues. CDR3 residues: CASNTRGSFPGELFF. The CDR3 coding sequence is TGTGCCAGCAATACCCGCGGGTCGTTTCCCGGGGAGCTGTTTTTT.

V is TRBV19 and J is TRBJ2-5, with TRBD1 matching over 10 bases. The CDR3 runs to 16 residues. V was pared by 4 bases and J by 5 bases, with 10 bases of the junction left unmatched. The germline V gene has CDR1 LNHDA and CDR2 SQIVND (reference sequence). The CDR3 bases are TGTGCCAGTAGTAAAGGGACAGGGGCGCGCAGGGAGACCCAGTACTTC. This encodes CASSKGTGARRETQYF.